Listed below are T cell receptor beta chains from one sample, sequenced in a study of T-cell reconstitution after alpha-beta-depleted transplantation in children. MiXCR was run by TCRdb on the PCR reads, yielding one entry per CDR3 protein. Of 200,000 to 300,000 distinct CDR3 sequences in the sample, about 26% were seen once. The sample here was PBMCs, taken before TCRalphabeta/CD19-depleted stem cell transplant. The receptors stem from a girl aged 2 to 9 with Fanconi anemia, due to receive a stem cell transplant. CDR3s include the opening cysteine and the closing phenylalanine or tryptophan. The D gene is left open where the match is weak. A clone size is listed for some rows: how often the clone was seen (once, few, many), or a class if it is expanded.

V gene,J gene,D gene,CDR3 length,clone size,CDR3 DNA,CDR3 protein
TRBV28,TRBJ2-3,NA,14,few,TGTGCCAGCAGTTACGGCGGGAACACAGATACGCAGTATTTT,CASSYGGNTDTQYF
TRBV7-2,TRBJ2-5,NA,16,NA,TGTGCCAGCAGCTTAGGATTTCAGGCCACCCAAGAGACCCAGTACTTC,CASSLGFQATQETQYF
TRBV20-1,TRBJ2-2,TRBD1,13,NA,TGCAGTGTCCGACGACAGGGAGTCGGGGAGCTGTTTTTT,CSVRRQGVGELFF
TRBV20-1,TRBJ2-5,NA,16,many,TGCAGTGCTAGAGATCAAAGGACTCTGTACCAAGAGACCCAGTACTTC,CSARDQRTLYQETQYF
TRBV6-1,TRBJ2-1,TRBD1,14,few,TGTGCCAGCAAGGGACAGGGGCCCTACAATGAGCAGTTCTTC,CASKGQGPYNEQFF
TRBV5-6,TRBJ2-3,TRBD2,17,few,TGTGCCAGCAGCTTGGGAGTACTAGCGGGGGGCTTAGATACGCAGTATTTT,CASSLGVLAGGLDTQYF
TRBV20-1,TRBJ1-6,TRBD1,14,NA,TGCAGTGCTAGGGACAGGGTGAAGGCTTCACCCCTCCACTTT,CSARDRVKASPLHF
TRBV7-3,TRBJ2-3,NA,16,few,TGTGCCAGCCAGAAGTACCCACGGGAGAGGCCAGATACGCAGTATTTT,CASQKYPRERPDTQYF
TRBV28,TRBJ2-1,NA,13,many,TGTGCCAGCAGACGGACGAGGGACAATGAGCAGTTCTTC,CASRRTRDNEQFF
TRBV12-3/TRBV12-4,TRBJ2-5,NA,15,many,TGTGCCAGCAGTCGGGGGACCGTTATGCAAGAGACCCAGTACTTC,CASSRGTVMQETQYF
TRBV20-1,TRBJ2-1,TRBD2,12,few,TGCAGCCCCGAAGCTAGCGGAATTGAGCAGTTCTTC,CSPEASGIEQFF
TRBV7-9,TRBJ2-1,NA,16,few,TGTGCCAGCAGCCCTAACTTTAGCAGACCCTACAATGAGCAGTTCTTC,CASSPNFSRPYNEQFF
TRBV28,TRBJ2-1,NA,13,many,TGTGCCAGCAGTTTCTGGTCGGTCAATGAGCAGTTCTTC,CASSFWSVNEQFF
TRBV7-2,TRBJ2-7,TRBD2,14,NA,TGTGCCAGCAGCTTAGGGGCTAGCGGGAGGGCCATGTACTTC,CASSLGASGRAMYF
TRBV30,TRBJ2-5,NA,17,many,TGTGCCTGGAGTGTAAAGCCTCGACGAGGGAGAGAAGAGACCCAGTACTTC,CAWSVKPRRGREETQYF
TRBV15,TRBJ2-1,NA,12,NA,TGTGCCACCAGCAGAGATCTCAATGAGCAGTTCTTC,CATSRDLNEQFF
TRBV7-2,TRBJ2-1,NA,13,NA,TGTGCCAGCAGCCCCGAACTTTGGGGTGAGCAGTTCTTC,CASSPELWGEQFF
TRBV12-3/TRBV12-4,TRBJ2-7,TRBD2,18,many,TGTGCCAGCAGTTTGGGTGGGTCGGTTAGCGGGAGAACCTACGAGCAGTACTTC,CASSLGGSVSGRTYEQYF
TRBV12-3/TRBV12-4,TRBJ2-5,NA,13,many,TGTGCCAGTACCCCTACGGCCGAAGAGACCCAGTACTTC,CASTPTAEETQYF
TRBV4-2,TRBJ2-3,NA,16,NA,TGTGCCAGCAGCCAAGGCTCCGGTCCGGACACAGATACGCAGTATTTT,CASSQGSGPDTDTQYF
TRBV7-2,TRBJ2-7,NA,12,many,TGTGCCAGCAGCTTAGTCTTCGGCGAGCAGTACTTC,CASSLVFGEQYF
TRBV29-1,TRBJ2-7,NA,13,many,TGCAGCGCCCGGACAGAGACCTCCTACGAGCAGTACTTC,CSARTETSYEQYF
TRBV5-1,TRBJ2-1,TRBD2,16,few,TGCGCCAGCAGCTTGGGGACTAGCGGAGCCTACAATGAGCAGTTCTTC,CASSLGTSGAYNEQFF
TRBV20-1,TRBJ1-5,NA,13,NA,TGCAGTGCGGGGGGCAAGGGCAATCAGCCCCAGCATTTT,CSAGGKGNQPQHF
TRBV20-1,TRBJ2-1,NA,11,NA,TGCAGTGCTAGAGAACGGCCTGAGCAGTTCTTC,CSARERPEQFF
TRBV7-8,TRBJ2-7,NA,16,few,TGTGCCAGCAGCTCCCAATCCAAATCGAGCTCCTACGAGCAGTACTTC,CASSSQSKSSSYEQYF
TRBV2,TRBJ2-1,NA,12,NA,TGTGCCAGCAGTGCCGGTTACAATGAGCAGTTCTTC,CASSAGYNEQFF
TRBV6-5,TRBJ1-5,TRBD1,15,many,TGTGCCAGCAGTTACTCGAGGACAGGTAATCAGCCCCAGCATTTT,CASSYSRTGNQPQHF
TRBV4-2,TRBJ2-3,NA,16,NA,TGTGCCAGCAGCCTCGAGTATGGCGGATACACAGATACGCAGTATTTT,CASSLEYGGYTDTQYF
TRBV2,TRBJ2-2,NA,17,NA,TGTGCCAGCAGCCTCGTTAAGGGCAGGACGTCCACCGGGGAGCTGTTTTTT,CASSLVKGRTSTGELFF
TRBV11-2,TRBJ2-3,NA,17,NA,TGTGCCAGCAGCTTAGATGCCGCGGGATGGGGCACAGATACGCAGTATTTT,CASSLDAAGWGTDTQYF
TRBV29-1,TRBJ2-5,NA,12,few,TGCAGCGTTGTTGGGATTGGGGAGACCCAGTACTTC,CSVVGIGETQYF
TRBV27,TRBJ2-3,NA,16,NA,TGTGCCAGCAGTTTAGTGGGAGGCCCCCTCACAGATACGCAGTATTTT,CASSLVGGPLTDTQYF
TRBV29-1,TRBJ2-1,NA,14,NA,TGCAGCGTTGAGGTAGCGGACATGTACAATGAGCAGTTCTTC,CSVEVADMYNEQFF
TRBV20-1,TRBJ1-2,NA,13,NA,TGCAGTGCTAGTTACGGACATTCCTATGGCTACACCTTC,CSASYGHSYGYTF
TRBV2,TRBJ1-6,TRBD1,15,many,TGTGCCAGCAGTCGCCCGGGACAGGGTAATTCACCCCTCCACTTT,CASSRPGQGNSPLHF
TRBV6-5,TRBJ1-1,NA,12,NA,TGTGCCAGCTTCGGGGTGAACACTGAAGCTTTCTTT,CASFGVNTEAFF
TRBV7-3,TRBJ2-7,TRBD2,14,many,TGTGCCAGCAGCACATGGGGGGGCTCCTACGAGCAGTACTTC,CASSTWGGSYEQYF
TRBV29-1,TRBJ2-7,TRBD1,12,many,TGCAGCGCGGGGACAGGGGAATACGAGCAGTACTTC,CSAGTGEYEQYF
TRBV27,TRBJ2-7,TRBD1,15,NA,TGTGCCAGCAGTTTTATAGACAGGGGGCCCCACGAGCAGTACTTC,CASSFIDRGPHEQYF
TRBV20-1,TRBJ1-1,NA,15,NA,TGCAGTGCTAGAATACCTTTGATCCTTCGGTTGGAAGCTTTCTTT,CSARIPLILRLEAFF
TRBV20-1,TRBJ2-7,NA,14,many,TGCAGTGCTAGTAAACTTCCTCTACGGTACGAGCAGTACTTC,CSASKLPLRYEQYF
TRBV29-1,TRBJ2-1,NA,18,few,TGCAGCGTTGAGGGCAGGGGAGTCCGGACTAACCGGTTCAATGAGCAGTTCTTC,CSVEGRGVRTNRFNEQFF
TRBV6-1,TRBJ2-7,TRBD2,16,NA,TGTGCCAGCAGTCCCCTAGCGGGAGGGGCACCCGACGAGCAGTACTTC,CASSPLAGGAPDEQYF
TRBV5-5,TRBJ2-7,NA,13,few,TGTGCCAGCAGCACTCAGGGGATCTACGAGCAGTACTTC,CASSTQGIYEQYF
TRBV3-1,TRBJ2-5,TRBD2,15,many,TGTGCCAGCAGCCCCGGGACTAGCGGACAAGAGACCCAGTACTTC,CASSPGTSGQETQYF
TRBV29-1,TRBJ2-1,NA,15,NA,TGCAGCGTTAATCCCGGACTTGGCTCCTACAATGAGCAGTTCTTC,CSVNPGLGSYNEQFF
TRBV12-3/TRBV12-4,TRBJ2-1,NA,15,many,TGTGCCAGCAGCTTAGAGGGCCTCTCCTACAATGAGCAGTTCTTC,CASSLEGLSYNEQFF
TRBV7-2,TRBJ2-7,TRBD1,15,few,TGTGCCAGCAGCTCCTACCAGGGGACAGCCTACGAGCAGTACTTC,CASSSYQGTAYEQYF
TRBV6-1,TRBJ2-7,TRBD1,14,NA,TGTGCCAGCAGTGAAGTTGACAGGGCCTACGAGCAGTACTTC,CASSEVDRAYEQYF
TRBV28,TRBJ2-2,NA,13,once,TGTGCCAGCCACAGGCTTTATTCCGGGGAGCTGTTTTTT,CASHRLYSGELFF
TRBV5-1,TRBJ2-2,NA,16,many,TGCGCCAGCAGCTTGAGTTCTAGCTCTAACACCGGGGAGCTGTTTTTT,CASSLSSSSNTGELFF
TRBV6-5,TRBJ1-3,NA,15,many,TGTGCCAGCAGTTACTCGAGGGGACCTGGAAACACCATATATTTT,CASSYSRGPGNTIYF
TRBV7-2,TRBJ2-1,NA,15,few,TGTGCCAGCACCCCGGCTACCACCCTCTACAATGAGCAGTTCTTC,CASTPATTLYNEQFF
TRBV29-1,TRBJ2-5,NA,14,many,TGCAGCGTTGAAATTAGGACAGACCAAGAGACCCAGTACTTC,CSVEIRTDQETQYF